The T cell receptor (beta chain) described here comes from a study of shared clonotypes between healthy human individuals. Across the whole study: Each donor had three CD4 naive, three CD4 memory, two CD8 naive and one CD8 memory plate. Study-wide results and limits: Represented diversity, genetic and exposure-history alike, was limited by few donors.

As regards this clone: What it recognizes is unknown.

The data were produced by immunoSEQ multiplex PCR, yet TCRdb's version contains in-frame clones alone and is incomplete. The table includes some 500,000 clones, around 95% detected once. Germline values: CDR1 MNHEY, CDR2 SVGAGI. The CDR3 has 15 amino acids. The rearrangement uses TRBV6-5 and TRBJ2-5, with 9 bases fitting TRBD1. The end of the DNA aligns better with TRBJ2-7, so the J call may be wrong. This TCR derives from a woman between 25 and 40 years old in good health. Sequencing was carried out using naive CD4+ T cells sorted from blood. The subset denotes: CD45RA+ positively selected. The CDR3 sequence is CASSPIQGAPLEQYF. CDR3 bases: TGTGCCAGCAGTCCGATACAGGGGGCCCCCCTCGAGCAGTACTTC.